This T cell receptor (beta chain) stems from a study of blood T cells in healthy people across ages. J gave up 6 bases and V 2 bases, and 7 bases lay outside the gene matches. The length of the CDR3 is 15 residues. Per the germline V gene, CDR1 is MGHRA and CDR2 is YSYEKL. In this sample, this clonotype turned up a few times. With a J-beta primer mix and a sample-barcoded 5' primer, a second PCR ran about 7 to 12 cycles. A template-switch adaptor containing 12 random nucleotides labeled each cDNA molecule. Each CDR3 protein is one row after TCRdb ran MiXCR on the 5' RACE reads. The sample contains 450,000 to 700,000 distinct CDR3 sequences, about 26% of which appear only once.

This sequence originates from a woman in her sixties or seventies in good health. The source material was blood. The chain uses TRBV4-1 and TRBJ2-4; TRBD1 matches at 7 bases. For the CDR3, the DNA is TGCGCCAGCAGCCAAACCGGGACAGTAGGAAACATTCAGTACTTC. Protein product: CASSQTGTVGNIQYF.